The 28 T cell receptor beta chains listed next were all sequenced from one sample in a study of radiotherapy plus CTLA-4 blockade in lung cancer. Clones were sequenced by immunoSEQ multiplex PCR, and TCRdb holds only the in-frame ones, with some missing. In the table there are some 110,000 clones, about four fifths of which are singletons. The sample in question was peripheral blood, obtained from a patient treated with radiotherapy plus ipilimumab. The source of these receptors is a human donor with non-small cell lung cancer who had a partial response to radiotherapy plus ipilimumab.

This sequence joins TRBV6-1 and TRBJ2-7, with D maybe TRBD1 (5 bases). Germline V gene data show CDR1 as MNHNS and CDR2 as SASEGT. The CDR3 loop spans 12 amino acids. The germline V and J ends were trimmed by 8 bases and 7 bases, with 15 bases remaining between them. CDR3 nucleotides: TGTGCCAGCGAAATGATGGGGCAAGAGCAGTACTTC. Its protein product is CASEMMGQEQYF.

The chain recombines TRBV7-8 with TRBJ1-1; D is perhaps TRBD1 (6 bases). V gave up 3 bases and J gave up 8 bases, with 16 bases separating them. The CDR3 loop spans 14 amino acids. The germline V gene encodes CDR1 SGHVS and CDR2 FQNEAQ. The CDR3 coding sequence is TGTGCCAGCAGCTTCATACCCGGACAGAAAGAAGCTTTCTTT. Its translation: CASSFIPGQKEAFF.

The chain uses TRBV6-1 and TRBJ2-7, with 10 bases aligning to TRBD2. The CDR3 has 15 amino acids. After removal of 8 bases from V and 2 bases from J, the junction contained 9 bases not matched to a gene. The germline V gene has CDR1 MNHNS and CDR2 SASEGT. DNA for the CDR3: TGTGCCAGCCAAGCCCTAGCGGGAGCGCCCTACGAGCAGTACGTC. It codes for CASQALAGAPYEQYV.

The rearrangement uses TRBV29-1 and TRBJ2-1; 7 bases line up with TRBD1. The trim removed 4 bases at V and 7 bases at J, leaving 10 bases unmatched. Germline CDR1 SQVTM, CDR2 ANQGSEA. The CDR3 contains 14 residues. CDR3 DNA: TGCAGCGTTGGACAGGGTCGGTTTTTGAATGAGCAGTTCTTC. It is translated as CSVGQGRFLNEQFF.

The rearrangement links TRBV5-4 to TRBJ2-1, with TRBD1 matching over 9 bases. Germline CDR1 reads SGHNT; CDR2 reads YYREEE (reference sequence). J gave up 4 bases and V 4 bases, and 12 bases lay outside the gene matches. The CDR3 has 17 amino acids. The CDR3 DNA reads TGTGCCAGCAGCGGAGGGACAGGGAGGGGGGCTTACAATGAGCAGTTCTTC. Protein sequence: CASSGGTGRGAYNEQFF.

J is TRBJ2-3 and V is TRBV5-4, with D possibly TRBD1 on 7 matching bases. V lost 5 bases, J lost 6 bases, and 16 bases lay in between. This CDR3 comprises 14 residues. The germline CDR1 and CDR2 sequences are SGHNT and YYREEE (reference sequence). The DNA of the CDR3 is TGTGCCAGCAGTCTGGGGGGCAGGGGGGATACGCAGTATTTT. This encodes CASSLGGRGDTQYF.

This clone has a handful of counts. The rearrangement joins TRBV6-1 to TRBJ2-3; TRBD1 aligns across 9 bases. Trimming at V came to 2 bases and at J to 5 bases, leaving 8 bases not matched to a gene. This CDR3 has 16 amino acids. Germline V gene lookup returns CDR1 MNHNS and CDR2 SASEGT. CDR3 sequence: CASSENRGLSGDTQYF. CDR3 nucleotides: TGTGCCAGCAGTGAAAACAGGGGGCTATCGGGAGATACGCAGTATTTT.

The chain has TRBV30 and TRBJ1-2; a possible D gene is TRBD1 (5 bases). The CDR3 is made up of 12 amino acids. Germline CDR1 is GTSNPN and CDR2 is SVGIG (reference sequence). V dropped 2 bases and J dropped 8 bases, with 12 bases sitting between them. The CDR3 loop reads CAWSSRVDGYTF. Written as DNA, the CDR3 is TGTGCCTGGAGTAGCAGGGTAGACGGCTACACCTTC.

The chain carries TRBV11-2 and TRBJ2-7, with no clear D. Between the trimmed V and J ends, which lost 5 bases and 2 bases, there was a span of 13 bases. The CDR3 runs to 14 residues. Germline loops: CDR1 SGHAT, CDR2 FQNNGV. The CDR3 DNA reads TGTGCCAGCAGCCCAACAATGCTTCCCTACGAGCAGTACTTC. It is translated as CASSPTMLPYEQYF.

The gene calls are TRBV5-1 and TRBJ2-2, with 9 bases matching TRBD1. The germline V gene has CDR1 SGHRS and CDR2 YFSETQ. This CDR3 has 16 residues. The ends lost 3 bases at V and 2 bases at J; junction bases unmatched: 5. The CDR3 DNA is TGCGCCAGCAGCTCGGGACAGGGTACAAACACCGGGGAGCTGTTTTTT. This translates into CASSSGQGTNTGELFF.

The CDR3 sequence: CASSQVGMISGRKYTGELFF. The DNA for the CDR3 is TGTGCCAGCAGCCAAGTAGGTATGATTAGCGGGAGGAAATACACCGGGGAGCTGTTTTTT. The chain combines TRBV4-2 with TRBJ2-2; TRBD2 aligns across 10 bases. The CDR3 has 20 residues. Germline CDR1 LGHNA, CDR2 YNFKEQ. V shed 1 base and J 3 bases; nucleotides not matched to a gene: 14.

Many counts were recorded for this clone. The rearrangement uses TRBV7-9 and TRBJ2-5; 7 bases are a match to TRBD2. CDR1 and CDR2 (germline): SEHNR, FQNEAQ (reference sequence). There are 13 residues in the CDR3. With V trimmed by 5 bases and J by 4 bases, 4 bases remained unmatched. The CDR3 sequence is CASSRGLGETQYF. Written as DNA, the CDR3 is TGTGCCAGCAGCCGTGGACTAGGAGAGACCCAGTACTTC.

The J gene is TRBJ2-7, the V gene TRBV28; 7 bases agree with TRBD2. This CDR3 is built from 15 residues. CDR1 MDHEN and CDR2 SYDVKM come from the germline V gene. V shed 8 bases, J shed 6 bases, and the junction held 16 bases outside the gene matches. CDR3 in amino acids: CASGPPGLKESEQYF. CDR3 bases: TGTGCCAGCGGCCCCCCGGGACTAAAGGAGTCCGAGCAGTACTTC.

This clone was detected a few times. This chain links TRBV28 with TRBJ2-3; the D gene is possibly TRBD2 (6 bases). The V end was cut by 8 bases, the J end by 1 base, with 13 bases between. The germline V gene has CDR1 MDHEN and CDR2 SYDVKM. The CDR3 extends over 14 amino acids. Written as DNA, the CDR3 is TGTGCCAGCTCCTCCGGAGGGCGCACAGATACGCAGTATTTT. It translates to CASSSGGRTDTQYF.

V and J are TRBV11-2 and TRBJ2-1, with 8 bases matching TRBD2. The CDR3 has 17 residues. CDR1 and CDR2 (germline): SGHAT, FQNNGV. J lost 1 base, V lost 3 bases, and 8 bases had no gene match. The CDR3 coding sequence is TGTGCCAGCAGCTTTCTGAGCGGGAGTCGGTCCTACAATGAGCAGTTCTTC. Translating gives CASSFLSGSRSYNEQFF. Combining the CDR3 with reference TRBV11-2 and TRBJ2-1 gives the whole variable domain EAGVAQSPRYKIIEKRQSVAFWCNPISGHATLYWYQQILGQGPKLLIQFQNNGVVDDSQLPKDRFSAERLKGVDSTLKIQPAKLEDSAVYLCASSFLSGSRSYNEQFFGPGTRLTVL.

The chain is built from TRBV5-1 and TRBJ2-3, with 7 bases that match TRBD2. The CDR3 runs to 16 residues. Germline V gene data show CDR1 as SGHRS and CDR2 as YFSETQ. The V and J ends lost 0 bases and 2 bases, in that order; junction bases with no gene match: 6. The CDR3 reads CASSLGGGTLTDTQYF. The CDR3 coding sequence is TGCGCCAGCAGCTTGGGGGGGGGAACACTCACAGATACGCAGTATTTT.

The V call is TRBV7-2, the J call TRBJ2-6; TRBD1 might be the D (6 bases). CDR1 is SGHTA, CDR2 FQGNSA, per germline. The CDR3 contains 17 residues. The V end was cut by 1 base, the J end by 0 bases, with 10 bases between. The CDR3 DNA is TGTGCCAGCAGCTTAGGACAGGAAAGCTCTGGGGCCAACGTCCTGACTTTC. It yields the protein CASSLGQESSGANVLTF.

This chain uses TRBV6-6 with TRBJ2-7, with 7 bases fitting TRBD1. The V gene's germline CDR1 is MNHNY and CDR2 SVGAGI (reference sequence). V lost 5 bases, J lost 2 bases, and 9 bases stayed unmatched. The CDR3 consists of 15 residues. CDR3 in DNA: TGTGCCAGCAGTCCCGGGACAGCAATTCCCTACGAGCAGTACTTC. Translated: CASSPGTAIPYEQYF.

The V and J genes are TRBV14 and TRBJ2-2, with a weak D call TRBD1 (6 bases). The CDR3 spans 18 residues. The germline CDR1 and CDR2 sequences are SGHDN and FVKESK. Trimming removed 4 bases at V and 1 base at J, with 19 bases between. The DNA of the CDR3 is TGTGCCAGCAGCCCGGGACATAGGCTTTTTATGAACACCGGGGAGCTGTTTTTT. It codes for CASSPGHRLFMNTGELFF.

The CDR3 here is CASSTGWFNEQFF. CDR3 nucleotides: TGTGCCAGTAGTACTGGCTGGTTCAATGAGCAGTTCTTC. This rearrangement joins TRBV19 to TRBJ2-1, with D uncertain. The V and J ends lost 4 bases and 6 bases respectively, with 10 bases between them. This CDR3 region has 13 residues. The germline V gene encodes CDR1 LNHDA and CDR2 SQIVND (reference sequence).

J is TRBJ1-1 and V is TRBV9; D gene ambiguous. Trimming pared 0 bases from V and 0 bases from J, leaving 6 bases between. The CDR3 is 14 residues long. Germline V lookup: CDR1 SGDLS, CDR2 YYNGEE. CDR3 region: CASSVAQLNTEAFF. The CDR3 coding sequence is TGTGCCAGCAGCGTAGCACAGTTGAACACTGAAGCTTTCTTT.

The chain is built from TRBV30 and TRBJ2-1, with TRBD1 matching 9 bases. Trimming removed 6 bases from V and 4 bases from J; junction bases left unmatched: 13. Germline loops: CDR1 GTSNPN, CDR2 SVGIG (reference sequence). The CDR3 length is 16 residues. CDR3 in DNA: TGTGCCTGTCTCCTAATAACAGGGGGCGGATACAATGAGCAGTTCTTC. This codes for CACLLITGGGYNEQFF.

This clone was recorded a few times. The chain employs TRBV28 and TRBJ1-4, with TRBD1 matching 10 bases. The germline V gene has CDR1 MDHEN and CDR2 SYDVKM. The CDR3 runs to 16 residues. The V and J ends lost 6 bases and 5 bases, in that order; junction bases with no gene match: 9. The CDR3 is CASRGDRGRGNEKLFF. The CDR3 DNA reads TGTGCCAGCAGGGGGGACAGGGGAAGGGGGAATGAAAAACTGTTTTTT.

The chain uses TRBV7-8 and TRBJ2-2, with D possibly matching TRBD1 (5 bases). Trimming took 3 bases from V and 4 from J, leaving 12 bases between them. CDR1 SGHVS and CDR2 FQNEAQ come from the germline V gene. The CDR3 contains 15 residues. CDR3 sequence: CASSLTDLSTGELFF. Here the CDR3 DNA reads TGTGCCAGCAGCTTGACAGACCTTTCCACCGGGGAGCTGTTTTTT.

V gene TRBV2 combines with J gene TRBJ2-7; 10 bases are a match to TRBD1. V dropped 6 bases and J dropped 5; count of bases not matched to a gene: 7. Germline CDR1 reads SNHLY; CDR2 reads FYNNEI. This CDR3 is built from 14 residues. This CDR3 reads CASRDGTGDHEQYV. The CDR3 DNA is TGTGCCAGCAGGGATGGGACAGGGGACCACGAGCAGTACGTC.

The chain joins TRBV5-1 to TRBJ2-3; a weak D match, TRBD2 (7 bases). Trimming cost V 4 bases and J 2 bases, with 14 bases left between them. The CDR3 loop spans 15 amino acids. Germline CDR1 is SGHRS and CDR2 is YFSETQ. The CDR3 region is CASSGGDTFTDTQYF. The CDR3 DNA follows: TGCGCCAGCAGCGGGGGGGACACCTTCACAGATACGCAGTATTTT.

With regard to this clone: This specimen includes other DNA sequences encoding the same CDR3. This chain connects TRBV2 to TRBJ2-3; D uncertain. CDR1 and CDR2 from the germline V gene are SNHLY and FYNNEI. The CDR3 extends over 11 amino acids. V lost 5 bases and J 6 bases, leaving 6 bases between the germline ends. The CDR3 nucleotides are TGTGCCAGCAGTTCTACTGATACGCAGTATTTT. The encoded protein is CASSSTDTQYF.

This clone occurred once. CDR3 coding DNA: TGTGCCAGCACCGAATATTCAGGGGGTCGGGAAAAACTGTTTTTT. Translated, it gives CASTEYSGGREKLFF. This sequence joins TRBV6-5 and TRBJ1-4; 7 bases are a match to TRBD1. V gave up 7 bases and J gave up 8 bases; unmatched junction bases: 13. Looked up from germline, CDR1 is MNHEY and CDR2 is SVGAGI. CDR3 length equals 15 residues.